What follows are 9 T cell receptor beta chains derived from one specimen sequenced in a study. Cells sorted as Tregs were CD4+, CD25+ and CD127-/low. TCRdb called the 5' RACE reads again in MiXCR, with one record for every CDR3 protein. This table holds 52,000 or so distinct CDR3 sequences, around 20% found once. Source material: tumor-infiltrating Tregs sorted from the breast tumor. These receptors were collected from a female donor with breast cancer.

This clonotype was found a few times. The J gene is TRBJ2-7, the V gene TRBV27; 11 nucleotides match TRBD2. V was clipped by 7 bases and J by 5 bases; unmatched bases: 10. The germline V gene has CDR1 MNHEY and CDR2 SMNVEV (reference sequence). This CDR3 contains 15 residues. CDR3 DNA sequence: TGTGCCAGCATCTCAGTAGGGACTAGCGGCGACGAGCAGTACTTC. As protein: CASISVGTSGDEQYF.

The CDR3 region is CSARDERYEAFF. In nucleotides, the CDR3 is TGCAGTGCTAGAGACGAGCGATATGAAGCTTTCTTT. The chain has TRBV20-1 and TRBJ1-1; no firm D call. The CDR3 consists of 12 residues. Germline V gene sequence: CDR1 DFQATT, CDR2 SNEGSKA (reference sequence). Trimming removed 0 bases from V and 7 bases from J, with 9 bases in between.

This sequence joins TRBV5-1 and TRBJ2-3; tentative D call: TRBD2 (6 bases). The CDR3 contains 14 residues. Between the trimmed V and J ends, which lost 3 bases and 7 bases, there was a span of 15 bases. From germline, CDR1 is SGHRS and CDR2 YFSETQ. The CDR3 DNA sequence: TGCGCCAGCAGCTCCGGGACTGGGTCGTATACGCAGTATTTT. Translating it yields CASSSGTGSYTQYF.

The V gene is TRBV12-3 or TRBV12-4, the J gene TRBJ1-4, with unresolved D. The CDR3 contains 14 residues. Trimming took 5 bases from V and 6 from J, leaving 13 bases between them. In DNA, the CDR3 is TGTGCCAGCAGTCCCTCGGGAATACATGAAAAACTGTTTTTT. Its protein is CASSPSGIHEKLFF.

This clonotype was picked up many times. The chain couples TRBV20-1 to TRBJ2-1, with TRBD2 identical over 15 bases. V lost 2 bases, J lost 5 bases, and 7 bases stayed unmatched. This CDR3 comprises 17 residues. CDR1 and CDR2 (germline): DFQATT, SNEGSKA (reference sequence). The CDR3 DNA reads TGCAGTGCTAGACTACCGGGACTAGCGGGAGGCCACAATGAGCAGTTCTTC. Translated: CSARLPGLAGGHNEQFF.

This clonotype was recorded at least ten times. V gene TRBV29-1 combines with J gene TRBJ2-5, with D uncertain. Germline V gives CDR1 SQVTM, CDR2 ANQGSEA. This CDR3 is built from 12 residues. V lost 4 bases, J lost 5 bases, and 11 bases lay in between. The CDR3 loop is CSVVPRAETQYF. DNA of the CDR3: TGCAGCGTTGTGCCCAGAGCGGAGACCCAGTACTTC. The full variable domain, with the rest looked up from reference TRBV29-1 and TRBJ2-5, is SAVISQKPSRDICQRGTSLTIQCQVDSQVTMMFWYRQQPGQSLTLIATANQGSEATYESGFVIDKFPISRPNLTFSTLTVSNMSPEDSSIYLCSVVPRAETQYFGPGTRLLVL.

In this sample, this clonotype turned up many times. V is TRBV7-2 and J is TRBJ1-4, with 9 positions matching TRBD1. The ends lost 3 bases at V and 14 bases at J; junction bases unmatched: 4. CDR1 and CDR2 from the germline V gene are SGHTA and FQGNSA. This CDR3 contains 12 residues. This CDR3 reads CASSFTGGGLFF. DNA for the CDR3: TGTGCCAGCAGCTTTACAGGGGGCGGCCTGTTTTTT.

This clonotype showed up many times. The chain carries TRBV5-1 and TRBJ2-2; 9 bases align to TRBD1. Unmatched junction bases numbered 5, after V lost 5 bases and J lost 6 bases. This CDR3 spans 14 amino acids. Germline CDR1 reads SGHRS; CDR2 reads YFSETQ. The CDR3 sequence: CASRPGTGSGELFF. The CDR3 coding sequence is TGCGCCAGCAGGCCCGGGACAGGGTCCGGGGAGCTGTTTTTT.

This clonotype was found many times. The CDR3 reads CATRRHTEAFF. Here the CDR3 DNA reads TGTGCCACCAGAAGACACACTGAAGCTTTCTTT. V is TRBV24-1 and J is TRBJ1-1; no reliable D call. Germline loops: CDR1 KGHDR, CDR2 SFDVKD. There are 11 residues in the CDR3. With 7 bases removed from V and 3 bases from J, the gap between germline ends came to 5 bases.